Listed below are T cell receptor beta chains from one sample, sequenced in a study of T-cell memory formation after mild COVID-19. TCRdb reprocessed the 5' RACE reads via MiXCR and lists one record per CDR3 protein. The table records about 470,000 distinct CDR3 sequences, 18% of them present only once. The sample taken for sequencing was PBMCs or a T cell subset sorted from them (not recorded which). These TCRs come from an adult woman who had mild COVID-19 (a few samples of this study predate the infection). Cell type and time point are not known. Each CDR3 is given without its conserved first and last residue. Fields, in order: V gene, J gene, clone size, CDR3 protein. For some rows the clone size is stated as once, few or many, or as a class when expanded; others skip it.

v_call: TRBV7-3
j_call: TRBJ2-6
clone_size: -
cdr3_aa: ASSRRGTPGANVLT

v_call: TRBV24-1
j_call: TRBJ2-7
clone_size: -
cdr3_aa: ATSDSLTWGHTSYEQY

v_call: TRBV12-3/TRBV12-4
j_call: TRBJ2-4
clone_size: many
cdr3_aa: ASSPRTGENIQY

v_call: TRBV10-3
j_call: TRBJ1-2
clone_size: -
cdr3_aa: AITAGTAVYGYT

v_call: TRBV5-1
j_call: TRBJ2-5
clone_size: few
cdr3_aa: ASSGGRYQETQY

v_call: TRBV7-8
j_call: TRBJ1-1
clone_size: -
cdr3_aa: ASRKEMGGNTEAF

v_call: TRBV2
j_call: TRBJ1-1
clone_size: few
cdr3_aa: ASREHRTEAF

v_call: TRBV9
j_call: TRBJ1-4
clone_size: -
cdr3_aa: ASSSREGVGEKLF

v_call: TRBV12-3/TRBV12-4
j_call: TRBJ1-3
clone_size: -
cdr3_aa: ASRFEGNTIY

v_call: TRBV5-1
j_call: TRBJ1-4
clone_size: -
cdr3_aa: ASSTLPGRLDEKLF

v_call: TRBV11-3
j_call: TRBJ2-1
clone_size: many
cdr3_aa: ASSPVLAGNNEQF

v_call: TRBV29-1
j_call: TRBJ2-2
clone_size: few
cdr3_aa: SARALAGGNTGELF